The rows below give T cell receptor beta chains drawn from one sample of a study of T cell repertoires in cytomegalovirus infection. TCRdb redid the calling of the reads with MiXCR, one entry per CDR3 protein. The sample has 750,000 to 900,000 distinct CDR3 sequences, 25% to 35% seen once. No antigen has been assigned to these receptors. The sample here was cultured CD8+ T cells from PBMCs, taken from culture after CMV antigen stimulation. The receptors stem from a human donor in good health (CMV status not recorded). Some clones in this sample may be carry-over from other donors' samples. Both conserved end residues are part of each CDR3. The D gene is left open where the match is weak. Some rows have no size entry. The others give once, few or many, or a class for an expanded clone.

clone_size: NA
j_call: TRBJ2-7
d_call: TRBD2
v_call: TRBV20-1
cdr3_aa: CSAQIWTSGGAEEQYF
cdr3_nt: TGCAGTGCTCAAATCTGGACTAGCGGGGGGGCTGAGGAGCAGTACTTC

clone_size: NA
j_call: TRBJ1-5
d_call: NA
v_call: TRBV7-9
cdr3_aa: CANPIQGNQPQHF
cdr3_nt: TGTGCCAACCCAATTCAGGGCAATCAGCCCCAGCATTTT

clone_size: few
j_call: TRBJ1-1
d_call: NA
v_call: TRBV6-5
cdr3_aa: CASSLGLLAFF
cdr3_nt: TGTGCCAGCAGTCTCGGGTTGTTGGCTTTCTTT

clone_size: NA
j_call: TRBJ1-4
d_call: TRBD1
v_call: TRBV19
cdr3_aa: CASSPGQVHEKLFF
cdr3_nt: TGTGCCAGTAGTCCCGGACAGGTACATGAAAAACTGTTTTTT

clone_size: NA
j_call: TRBJ2-1
d_call: NA
v_call: TRBV2
cdr3_aa: CASSGYEQFF
cdr3_nt: TGTGCCAGCAGCGGTTATGAGCAGTTCTTC

clone_size: many
j_call: TRBJ2-1
d_call: TRBD1
v_call: TRBV6-1
cdr3_aa: CASSTAGTGGWRQQFF
cdr3_nt: TGTGCCAGCAGTACTGCCGGGACAGGGGGTTGGAGGCAGCAGTTCTTC

clone_size: NA
j_call: TRBJ2-7
d_call: NA
v_call: TRBV27
cdr3_aa: CASSAGRGSYEQYF
cdr3_nt: TGTGCCAGCAGTGCGGGCAGGGGTAGCTACGAGCAGTACTTC

clone_size: few
j_call: TRBJ1-1
d_call: NA
v_call: TRBV6-5
cdr3_aa: CASSSQGPNTEAFF
cdr3_nt: TGTGCCAGCAGTTCACAGGGTCCGAACACTGAAGCTTTCTTT

clone_size: NA
j_call: TRBJ2-1
d_call: NA
v_call: TRBV20-1
cdr3_aa: CSARVRTDYNEQFF
cdr3_nt: TGCAGTGCTAGGGTCAGGACAGACTACAATGAGCAGTTCTTC

clone_size: few
j_call: TRBJ1-6
d_call: NA
v_call: TRBV5-4
cdr3_aa: CASSHRDGLNSPLHF
cdr3_nt: TGTGCCAGCAGTCACCGGGACGGCCTTAATTCACCCCTCCACTTT